This passage covers 4 T cell receptor beta chains from one sample sequenced in a study of T cells in Graves' hyperthyroidism and ophthalmopathy. Amplified TCR beta CDR3 regions came from RNA transcripts. The TCR CDR3 first-round RT-PCR relied on the HTBI primer set. TCRdb independently ran MiXCR on the multiplex PCR reads; one entry per CDR3 protein. The sample includes about 560,000 distinct CDR3 sequences, around 14% seen only once; the top ten take around 7.3%. The material sequenced was blood. These receptors were collected from a woman aged 30 to 39 with Graves' hyperthyroidism.

V usage is TRBV6-2 or TRBV6-3 and J usage is TRBJ2-7; D not certain. The CDR3 totals 12 residues. Germline V CDR1 and CDR2: MNHEY, SVGEGT. The V end was cut by 6 bases, the J end by 3 bases, with 9 bases between. In DNA form, the CDR3 reads TGTGCCAGCAGGGCAGTGAACTACGAGCAGTACTTC. Its protein is CASRAVNYEQYF.

This clonotype was counted ten times or more. V gene TRBV7-2 combines with J gene TRBJ2-4; D may be TRBD1 or TRBD2 (5 bases each). The CDR3 has 14 amino acids. Germline V gives CDR1 SGHTA, CDR2 FQGNSA. With 5 bases removed from V and 7 bases from J, the gap between germline ends came to 15 bases. CDR3 bases: TGTGCCAGCAGCCCAACAGGTTGGAGGAACATTCAGTACTTC. Its translation: CASSPTGWRNIQYF.

This clonotype appeared many times. V usage is TRBV6-1 and J usage is TRBJ1-2, with TRBD1 as a possible D gene (5 bases). Germline lookup yields CDR1 MNHNS and CDR2 SASEGT. Trimming removed 4 bases from V and 8 bases from J, with 14 bases in between. The CDR3 runs 13 residues. The CDR3 nucleotides are TGTGCCAGCAGTGTCCGAGCAGGGCGAGGCTACACCTTC. Its translation is CASSVRAGRGYTF.

The chain carries TRBV27 and TRBJ2-5; 10 positions agree with TRBD2. The germline CDR1 and CDR2 sequences are MNHEY and SMNVEV (reference sequence). V shed 8 bases, J shed 2 bases, and the junction held 17 bases outside the gene matches. The CDR3 has 18 amino acids. This CDR3 is CASSPPRGLAGDQETQYF. CDR3 nucleotides: TGTGCCAGCTCACCCCCGAGGGGGCTAGCGGGGGATCAAGAGACCCAGTACTTC.